The clone carrying this T cell receptor (beta chain) was observed many times. Antigen: not known. Preparing the TCRbeta library involved the use of unique molecular identifiers. TCRdb reanalysed the PCR reads using MiXCR and keeps one entry per CDR3 protein. The sample records 220,000 or so distinct CDR3 sequences, 7.5% to 9.5% being singletons. This sample is drawn from a study of T-cell reconstitution after alpha-beta-depleted transplantation in children. Findings and caveats of the study: At day 60, the high TCRbeta diversity found in some patients originated from recipient T cells and thymic progenitors that had survived. One year after transplant, T-cell counts and diversity came mostly from newly produced T cells. There were reportedly several hundred expanded graft clones from which alpha-beta T cells came about two months after transplant.

In germline, CDR1 is MDHEN, CDR2 SYDVKM. The trim removed 6 bases at V and 9 bases at J, leaving 8 bases unmatched. The CDR3 covers 12 residues. Here the sequenced sample was PBMCs, mostly from graft donor cells, taken 180 days after TCRalphabeta/CD19-depleted stem cell transplant. The rearrangement joins TRBV28 to TRBJ2-7, with TRBD1 matching over 7 bases. This clonotype was sampled from a male patient aged 10-17 years who had a stem cell transplant for acute lymphoblastic leukemia, so the T cells may come from the graft donor. The CDR3 sequence is CASRPGQARQYF. The CDR3, as DNA: TGTGCCAGCAGACCTGGACAGGCCCGGCAGTACTTC.